A single sample gave rise to the 7 T cell receptor beta chains below, sequenced in a study of blood T cell repertoires in COVID-19. Assay: immunoSEQ multiplex PCR; the TCRdb copy retains only in-frame clones and omits some. Found here are around 400,000 clones, roughly four fifths of them singletons; the top ten hold approximately 5%. The source material was PBMCs or T cells enriched from blood (not recorded which). The receptors here all came from a woman between 45 and 65 years old who had recovered from COVID-19.

The chain employs TRBV7-9 and TRBJ1-4, with D perhaps matching TRBD1 (6 bases). The CDR3 is 15 amino acids. CDR1 is SEHNR, CDR2 FQNEAQ, per germline (reference sequence). V lost 5 bases and J 6 bases, leaving 16 bases between the germline ends. DNA of the CDR3: TGTGCCAGCAGCCCCGAGGGTCAGGGGTATGAAAAACTGTTTTTT. It codes for CASSPEGQGYEKLFF.

The V gene is TRBV21-1, the J gene TRBJ1-2. TRBV21-1 is flagged as a pseudogene. This CDR3 has 15 amino acids. The chain's CDR3 is CASSLCSGPGYGYTF. The CDR3 DNA follows: TGTGCCAGCAGCCTTTGTTCGGGTCCGGGGTATGGCTACACCTTC.

V gene TRBV4-3 combines with J gene TRBJ2-3, with D tentatively TRBD2 (5 bases). The CDR3 runs to 15 residues. Trimming removed 0 bases at V and 3 bases at J, with 10 bases between. Per the germline V gene, CDR1 is LGHNA and CDR2 is YSLEER. CDR3 bases: TGCGCCAGCAGCCAAGAAGCGGCTAATACAGATACGCAGTATTTT. Translating gives CASSQEAANTDTQYF.

CDR3 bases: TGCGCCAGCAGCTTGGGCCGGGTCACCACAGATACGCAGTATTTT. This sequence encodes CASSLGRVTTDTQYF. The V gene is TRBV5-1, the J gene TRBJ2-3; D unresolved. CDR1 and CDR2 (germline): SGHRS, YFSETQ. CDR3 size: 15 residues. The V gene lost 0 bases and the J gene lost 2 bases, with 10 bases spanning the gap.

The genes are TRBV30 and TRBJ2-7; 11 bases line up with TRBD2. The V and J ends lost 3 bases and 3 bases, in that order; junction bases with no gene match: 19. Germline CDR1 and CDR2: GTSNPN and SVGIG (reference sequence). This CDR3 contains 19 residues. The CDR3 here is CAWSSQRGTSGIPGYEQYF. In DNA, the CDR3 is TGTGCCTGGAGCTCTCAACGGGGGACTAGCGGAATCCCCGGCTACGAGCAGTACTTC.

This chain joins TRBV4-3 and TRBJ2-2; TRBD2 matches at 7 bases. Trimming removed 5 bases from V and 4 bases from J; junction bases left unmatched: 4. The CDR3 contains 14 residues. Germline V gene lookup returns CDR1 LGHNA and CDR2 YSLEER. The DNA for the CDR3 is TGCGCCAGCAGCGGGTTAGCGGGCACCGGGGAGCTGTTTTTT. It codes for CASSGLAGTGELFF.

The J gene is TRBJ1-6, the V gene TRBV30; 7 bases fit TRBD1. V gave up 4 bases and J gave up 9 bases; unmatched junction bases: 12. CDR3 length equals 15 residues. Germline V gene data show CDR1 as GTSNPN and CDR2 as SVGIG (reference sequence). The CDR3 DNA is TGTGCCTGGACCACAAACAGGGGACTCGGTTCACCCCTCCACTTT. Protein: CAWTTNRGLGSPLHF. The entire variable domain, with the rest obtained from reference TRBV30 and TRBJ1-6, is as follows: SQTIHQWPATLVQPVGSPLSLECTVEGTSNPNLYWYRQAAGRGLQLLFYSVGIGQISSEVPQNLSASRPQDRQFILSSKKLLLSDSGFYLCAWTTNRGLGSPLHFGNGTRLTVT.